This T cell receptor (beta chain) derives from a study of shared clonotypes between healthy human individuals. TCRdb's table, derived via immunoSEQ multiplex PCR, lists solely in-frame clones and lacks some. The sample includes some 1,100,000 clones, roughly 74% of them seen just once. This clone was counted between two and nine times. This TCR was sampled from a man between 18 and 35 years old in good health. Some clones in this sample may be carry-over from other donors' samples. The source material was memory CD4+ T cells from PBMCs. Noted subset: CD45RA-negative fraction.

CDR3 coding DNA: TGTGCCTTCAGGGGGGGTATGAACACTGAAGCTTTCTTT. This translates into CAFRGGMNTEAFF. The chain recombines TRBV5-4 with TRBJ1-1; TRBD1 aligns across 7 bases. V was clipped by 10 bases and J by 0 bases; unmatched bases: 6. This CDR3 comprises 13 residues. Germline V gene data show CDR1 as SGHNT and CDR2 as YYREEE (reference sequence).